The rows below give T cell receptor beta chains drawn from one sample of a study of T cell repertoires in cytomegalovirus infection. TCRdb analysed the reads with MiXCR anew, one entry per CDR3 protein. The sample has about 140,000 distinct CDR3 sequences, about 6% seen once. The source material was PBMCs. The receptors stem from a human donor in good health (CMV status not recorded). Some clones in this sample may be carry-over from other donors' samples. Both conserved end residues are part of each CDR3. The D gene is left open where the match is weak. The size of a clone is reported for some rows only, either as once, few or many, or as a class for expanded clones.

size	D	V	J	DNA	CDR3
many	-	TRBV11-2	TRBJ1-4	TGTGCCAGCAGTGGGCGGCCAACTAATGAAAAACTGTTTTTT	CASSGRPTNEKLFF
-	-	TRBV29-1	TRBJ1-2	TGCAGCGTTGAATATGGGGTTTATGGCTACACCTTC	CSVEYGVYGYTF
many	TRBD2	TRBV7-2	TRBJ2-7	TGTGCCAGCAGCAACCCGGGACTAAGTCCCGAGCAGTACTTC	CASSNPGLSPEQYF
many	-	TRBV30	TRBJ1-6	TGTGCCTGGAGTGCTCTCGACGGCAGGGGCACCTATAATTCACCCCTCCACTTT	CAWSALDGRGTYNSPLHF
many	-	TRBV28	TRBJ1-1	TGTGCCAGCTTATCGCCAGGGGTTTACGCTTTCTTT	CASLSPGVYAFF
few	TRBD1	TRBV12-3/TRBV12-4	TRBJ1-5	TGTGCCAGCAGTTCCCCGGACAGGGGGGTTCATGGCAATCAGCCCCAGCATTTT	CASSSPDRGVHGNQPQHF
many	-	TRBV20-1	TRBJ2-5	TGCAGTGCTAGTCGGGTCCCGGAGACCCAGTACTTC	CSASRVPETQYF
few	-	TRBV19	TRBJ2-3	TGTGCCAGTAGCCCCCGGTCTTCTCAAGATACGCAGTATTTT	CASSPRSSQDTQYF
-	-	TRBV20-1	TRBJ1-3	TGCAGTGCTGGAACAGGACCTGGAAACACCATATATTTT	CSAGTGPGNTIYF
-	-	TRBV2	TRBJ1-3	TGTGCCAGCAGTGATCTAGAGGCGGCCAGAAACACCATATATTTT	CASSDLEAARNTIYF
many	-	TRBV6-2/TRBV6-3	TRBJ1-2	TGTGCCAGCAGTCTCGTCGGGAGCTATGGCTACACCTTC	CASSLVGSYGYTF
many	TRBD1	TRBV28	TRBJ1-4	TGTGCCAGCAGTTGCCCTGAAGGACAGGGGTATGAAAAACTGTTTTTT	CASSCPEGQGYEKLFF
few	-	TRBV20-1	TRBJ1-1	TGCAGTGCTAGCCAGGCCGCGCGGCTGAACACTGAAGCTTTCTTT	CSASQAARLNTEAFF
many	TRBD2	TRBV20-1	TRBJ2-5	TGCAGTGCTAGAGCCGGGACTAGCGGGGGGACAGAGACCCAGTACTTC	CSARAGTSGGTETQYF
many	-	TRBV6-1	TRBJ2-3	TGTGCCAGCATGGAGCGGAACACAGATACGCAGTATTTT	CASMERNTDTQYF
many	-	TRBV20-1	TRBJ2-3	TGCAGTGCTGGACCCACAGATACGCAGTATTTT	CSAGPTDTQYF
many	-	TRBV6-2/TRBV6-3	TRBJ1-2	TGTGCCAGCAGTTACTCGGGGGACGGACATGGCTACACCTTC	CASSYSGDGHGYTF
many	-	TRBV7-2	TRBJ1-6	TGTGCCAGCAGCTTGACCTCAGGCGACTATAATTCACCCCTCCACTTT	CASSLTSGDYNSPLHF
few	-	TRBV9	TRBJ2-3	TGTGCCAGCAGCGTAGGGGCCGCCTTAGATACGCAGTATTTT	CASSVGAALDTQYF
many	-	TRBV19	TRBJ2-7	TGTGCCAGAAGTTCGTTGACAGCTTGCTCCTACGAGCAGTACTTC	CARSSLTACSYEQYF
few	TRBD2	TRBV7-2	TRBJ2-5	TGTGCCAGCAGCTTGAGCGGGGGCCCCGGGCAAGAGACCCAGTACTTC	CASSLSGGPGQETQYF
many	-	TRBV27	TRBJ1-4	TGTGCCAGCAGGAAAGGGCGGCTTGCAACTAATGAAAAACTGTTTTTT	CASRKGRLATNEKLFF
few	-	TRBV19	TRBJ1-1	TGTGCCAGTAGTATCAAGCGGAACACTGAAGCTTTCTTT	CASSIKRNTEAFF
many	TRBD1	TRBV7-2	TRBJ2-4	TGTGCCAGCAGCTTAGCTCAGGGACAGCAGGCAAAAAACATTCAGTACTTC	CASSLAQGQQAKNIQYF
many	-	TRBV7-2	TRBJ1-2	TGTGCCAGCAGCTTTTCTATTAGCGACTATGGCTACACCTTC	CASSFSISDYGYTF
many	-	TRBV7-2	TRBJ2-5	TGTGCCAGCAGCGCCACAGGGTCTCAAGAGACCCAGTACTTC	CASSATGSQETQYF
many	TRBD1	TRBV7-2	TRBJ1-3	TGTGCCAGCAGCGGTACAGGGGGCGCGAACACCATATATTTT	CASSGTGGANTIYF
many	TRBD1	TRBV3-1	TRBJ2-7	TGTGCCAGCAGCCCCGGGACAGGGAACTACGAGCAGTACTTC	CASSPGTGNYEQYF
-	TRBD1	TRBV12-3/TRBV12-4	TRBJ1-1	TGTGCCAGCAGTCCCCAGGGGGCCCCGAACACTGAAGCTTTCTTT	CASSPQGAPNTEAFF
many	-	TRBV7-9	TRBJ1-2	TGTGCCAGCAGCTCTAGGGACGCGGATGGCTACACCTTC	CASSSRDADGYTF
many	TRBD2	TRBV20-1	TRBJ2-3	TGCAGTGCCCTTAAGGGGCGGGGGGGCACAGATACGCAGTATTTT	CSALKGRGGTDTQYF
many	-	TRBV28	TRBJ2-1	TGTGCCAGCAGTTCGGGCGGTTGGGGTCGCAGCTCCTACAATGAGCAGTTCTTC	CASSSGGWGRSSYNEQFF
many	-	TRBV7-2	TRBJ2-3	TGTGCCAGCAGCTTAGCCCTCCTTAGGGGAGATACGCAGTATTTT	CASSLALLRGDTQYF
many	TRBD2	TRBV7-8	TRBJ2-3	TGTGCCAGCAGCTTAGTTAGACTAGCGGCTAGCACAGATACGCAGTATTTT	CASSLVRLAASTDTQYF
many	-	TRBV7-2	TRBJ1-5	TGTGCCAGCAGCTTAGTGGGGGGAACTTTACAGCCCCAGCATTTT	CASSLVGGTLQPQHF
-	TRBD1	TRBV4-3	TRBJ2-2	TGCGCCAGCAGCCAAGATATAGCAGGGGGCCTCGGCACCGGGGAGCTGTTTTTT	CASSQDIAGGLGTGELFF
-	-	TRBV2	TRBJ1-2	TGTGCCAGCAGTGAAGAGGTTTCAGGCTACACCTTC	CASSEEVSGYTF
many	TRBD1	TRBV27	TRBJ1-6	TGTGCCAGCAGTTTTCGAGACAGGGCGAATTCACCCCTCCACTTT	CASSFRDRANSPLHF
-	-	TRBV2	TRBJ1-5	TGTGCCAGCAGTGAGGGGCCCGGCGGTGATCAGCCCCAGCATTTT	CASSEGPGGDQPQHF
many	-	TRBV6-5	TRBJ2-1	TGTGCCAGCAGGAAGGGGGGGCCACACAATGAGCAGTTCTTC	CASRKGGPHNEQFF
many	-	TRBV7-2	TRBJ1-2	TGTGCCAGCAGCACGCGGACACTTTATGGCTACACCTTC	CASSTRTLYGYTF
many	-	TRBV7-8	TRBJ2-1	TGTGCCAGCAGCCCGTTCTCCTACAATGAGCAGTTCTTC	CASSPFSYNEQFF
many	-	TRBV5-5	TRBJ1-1	TGTGCCAGCAGCTTGCACGGGCGGGGTACTGAAGCTTTCTTT	CASSLHGRGTEAFF
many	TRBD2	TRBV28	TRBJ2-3	TGTGCCAGCAGTTTAGCGGGGGGCCCAGGGGATACGCAGTATTTT	CASSLAGGPGDTQYF
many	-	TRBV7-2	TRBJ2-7	TGTGCCAGCAGCTTAGCTGGTCAGGTCGCCTACGAGCAGTACTTC	CASSLAGQVAYEQYF
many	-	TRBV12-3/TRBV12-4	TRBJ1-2	TGTGCCAGCAGTGCGACAGGACGCGGGTATGGCTACACCTTC	CASSATGRGYGYTF
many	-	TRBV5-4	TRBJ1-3	TGTGCCAGCAGCTTGAAGGGCGGCCCTGGAAACACCATATATTTT	CASSLKGGPGNTIYF
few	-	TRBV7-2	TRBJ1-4	TGTGCCAGCAGCCCTCGCCCCGATGAAAAACTGTTTTTT	CASSPRPDEKLFF
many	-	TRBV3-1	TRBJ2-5	TGTGCCAGCAGCCAAGAATGGGGGGAAGAGACCCAGTACTTC	CASSQEWGEETQYF
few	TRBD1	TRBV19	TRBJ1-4	TGTGCCAGTACCAAATCAGGGGGGGCAGGCTTCCATGAAAAACTGTTTTTT	CASTKSGGAGFHEKLFF
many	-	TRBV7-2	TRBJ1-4	TGTGCCAGCAGCTTAGCCAGGACAACTAATGAAAAGCTGTTTTTT	CASSLARTTNEKLFF
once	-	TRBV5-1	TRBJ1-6	TGCGCCAGCAGTCCGGACACCGGCTATAATCCACCCCTCCACTTT	CASSPDTGYNPPLHF
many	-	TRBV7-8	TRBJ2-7	TGTGCCAGCAGCTTACAGGGGCAAACCTACGAGCAGTACTTC	CASSLQGQTYEQYF
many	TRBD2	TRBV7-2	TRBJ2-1	TGTGCCAGCTCGGGAGTAGCGGGTGGGTATGAGCAGTTCTTC	CASSGVAGGYEQFF
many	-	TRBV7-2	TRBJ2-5	TGTGCCAGCAGCTTCAGGAGGAACCAAGAGACCCAGTACTTC	CASSFRRNQETQYF
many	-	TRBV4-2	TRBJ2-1	TGTGCCAGCAGCCTTCCTCCTCTGGGGGGGCTGAACAATGAGCAGTTCTTC	CASSLPPLGGLNNEQFF
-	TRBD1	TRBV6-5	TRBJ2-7	TGTGCCAGCAGTTACGGGACAGGAGCCTACGAGCAGTACTTC	CASSYGTGAYEQYF
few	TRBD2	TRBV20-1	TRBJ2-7	TGCAGTGCTATCGGGACTAGCGGGGGATGGGGTCGCGAGCAGTACTTC	CSAIGTSGGWGREQYF
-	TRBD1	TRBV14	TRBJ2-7	TGTGCCAGCAGCCACAGACAGGGCTCCTCCTACGAGCAGTACTTC	CASSHRQGSSYEQYF
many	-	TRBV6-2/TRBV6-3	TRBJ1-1	TGTGCCAGCACCAGAAGTGGGGTCACTGAAGCTTTCTTT	CASTRSGVTEAFF